A selection of T cell receptor beta chains follows, all from one sample in a study of blood T cell repertoires in COVID-19. Generated by immunoSEQ multiplex PCR, the TCRdb table keeps only in-frame clones and is missing some. The sample shows approximately 110,000 clones, around 80% of them seen only once. Sequencing used peripheral blood. These receptors were collected from a woman older than 75 with active or convalescent COVID-19. Each CDR3 is given with its conserved first and last residue. The D gene is left open where the match is weak. Some rows mark clone size as missing; the rest say once, few, many or name a class of expanded clone.

clone_size	v_call	j_call	d_call	cdr3_nt	cdr3_aa
.	TRBV7-3	TRBJ2-7	TRBD1	TGTGCCAGCAGCCTGGACAGGGGGAGCGAGCAGTACTTC	CASSLDRGSEQYF
few	TRBV7-8	TRBJ2-3	TRBD2	TGTGCCAGCAGCTCTGGACTAGCGGGAGGGCAATATACGCAGTATTTT	CASSSGLAGGQYTQYF
once	TRBV9	TRBJ2-3	TRBD2	TGTGCCAGCAGCCCCCGGAGGGGGCGACTAGCGGCGAGCACAGATACGCAGTATTTT	CASSPRRGRLAASTDTQYF
.	TRBV4-2	TRBJ2-1	.	TGTGCCAGCAGCCTAGTGGGGGACTCCCTTCAACCCAATGAGCAGTTCTTC	CASSLVGDSLQPNEQFF
.	TRBV28	TRBJ2-7	.	TGTGCCAGCAGGAAAAGCGAAACCTACGAGCAGTACTTC	CASRKSETYEQYF
few	TRBV28	TRBJ2-1	TRBD2	TGTGCCAGCAGTTTGTGGGGTGACAGTACATTGACGGGAGGGTCCAATGAGCAGTTCTTC	CASSLWGDSTLTGGSNEQFF
.	TRBV3-1/TRBV3-2	TRBJ1-3	TRBD1	TGTGCCAGCAGCCAAGATGGGGGGACAGGGCCCATATATTTT	CASSQDGGTGPIYF
.	TRBV29-1	TRBJ2-1	TRBD2	TGCAGCGTTGAGGGAGGGAGCTCCTACAATGAGCAGTTCTTC	CSVEGGSSYNEQFF
.	TRBV28	TRBJ1-1	.	TGTGCCAGCAGTTTCGACAGCTTGAACACTGAAGCTTTCTTT	CASSFDSLNTEAFF
.	TRBV7-9	TRBJ1-3	TRBD1	TGTGCCAGCAGCACGGACAGGGGTGACCTAGCTGGAAACACCATATATTTT	CASSTDRGDLAGNTIYF
.	TRBV3-1/TRBV3-2	TRBJ2-7	TRBD2	TGTGCCAGCAGCCAAAAATTGGGACTAGCGTCTTTGTGGAACTACGAGCAGTACTTC	CASSQKLGLASLWNYEQYF
once	TRBV7-8	TRBJ1-5	.	TGTGCCAGCAGCTTAGGGGCAGGGCTCAATCAGCCCCAGCATTTT	CASSLGAGLNQPQHF
.	TRBV6-5	TRBJ1-5	.	TGTGCCAGCAGTAGTGACAGGTCGGGCAATCAGCCCCAGCATTTT	CASSSDRSGNQPQHF
once	TRBV5-4	TRBJ2-1	TRBD2	TGTGCCAGCAGCCATACGGGACTAGAAGGCGATGAGCAGTTCTTC	CASSHTGLEGDEQFF
.	TRBV10-1	TRBJ1-4	TRBD1	TGCGCCAGCAGATTAAACAGGGGCGGGTATGAAAAACTGTTTTTT	CASRLNRGGYEKLFF
.	TRBV21-1	TRBJ1-4	.	TGTGCCAGCATGCGGGACAGGGGGCGCAAGATTTCTAATGAAAAACTGTTTTTT	CASMRDRGRKISNEKLFF
.	TRBV28	TRBJ2-1	TRBD1	TGTGCCAGCAGTTTAGGGACAGGGCTAAGTGAGCAGTTCTTC	CASSLGTGLSEQFF
.	TRBV6-5	TRBJ1-5	TRBD1	TGTGCCAGCGGGGGGACAGTCAATCAGCCCCAGCATTTT	CASGGTVNQPQHF
once	TRBV7-9	TRBJ2-7	.	TGTGCCAGCAGCCAAGCCCCATCCTACGAGCAGTACTTC	CASSQAPSYEQYF
few	TRBV24-1	TRBJ2-2	TRBD1	TGTGCCACCGCGACAGGGGGTCGCGGGGAGCTGTTTTTT	CATATGGRGELFF
.	TRBV9	TRBJ2-5	TRBD2	TGTGCCAGCATCCTAGCGGGAGGGTGTAAAAGTTTAGGGACCCAGTACTTC	CASILAGGCKSLGTQYF
.	TRBV28	TRBJ2-3	.	TGTGCCAGCGAAAAAGCGGGTAATACGCAGTATTTT	CASEKAGNTQYF
.	TRBV6-4	TRBJ1-5	.	TGTGCCAGCAGTCCTGCAGGGATCGGTCAGCCCCAGCATTTT	CASSPAGIGQPQHF
.	TRBV5-1	TRBJ1-3	TRBD1	TGCGCCAGCAGCTGGGGACAGGGGGCAACTGGAAACACCATATATTTT	CASSWGQGATGNTIYF
.	TRBV4-2	TRBJ2-5	TRBD2	TGTGCCAGCAGCCAAGGCGGGATAGCGGGAGGAGTAGGCCAAGAGACCCAGTACTTC	CASSQGGIAGGVGQETQYF
.	TRBV6-5	TRBJ1-1	TRBD1	TGTGCCAGCAGTTACTGGCAGGGGGCAAAGACTTTCTTT	CASSYWQGAKTFF
.	TRBV15	TRBJ1-4	.	TGTGCCACCACGAGACGCGGTTCACTCGAAAAACTGTTTTTT	CATTRRGSLEKLFF
.	TRBV19	TRBJ2-7	.	TGTGCCAGTAGCCCTCAGGGACACTACGAGCAGTACTTC	CASSPQGHYEQYF
.	TRBV30	TRBJ1-1	TRBD1	TGTGCCTACGTCCCGGGACAGGTAAAGAGATCTTTCTTT	CAYVPGQVKRSFF
.	TRBV6-6	TRBJ2-1	.	TGTGCCAGTAGAAGCGGTTCCTCCTACAATGAGCAGTTCTTC	CASRSGSSYNEQFF
.	TRBV28	TRBJ2-2	TRBD1	TGTGCCAGCAGTTTCGGACAGGTTAGGGCCGGGGAGCTGTTTTTT	CASSFGQVRAGELFF
.	TRBV5-6	TRBJ2-1	TRBD2	TGTGCCAGCAGCTTGGGCCTAGCGGGAGCTCTCTGGGATGAGCAGTTCTTC	CASSLGLAGALWDEQFF
.	TRBV6-6	TRBJ2-7	TRBD2	TGTGCCAGCAGACCACCGACTAGCGGGTTTCCCTACGAGCAGTACTTC	CASRPPTSGFPYEQYF
.	TRBV7-9	TRBJ1-6	TRBD1	TGTGCCAGCAGCTTAAGGGGGCCCTATAATTCACCCCTCCACTTT	CASSLRGPYNSPLHF
.	TRBV9	TRBJ2-7	TRBD1	TGTGCCAGCAGCGGAGGCCACAGGGGGCTCTACGAGCAGTACTTC	CASSGGHRGLYEQYF
.	TRBV11-2	TRBJ1-3	.	TGTGCCAGCAGCTTAGGCGCCTCTGGAAACACCATATATTTT	CASSLGASGNTIYF
.	TRBV27	TRBJ2-2	TRBD2	TGTGCCAGCAGGGGAGGGCTACTCCTCACCGGGGAGCTGTTTTTT	CASRGGLLLTGELFF
.	TRBV3-1/TRBV3-2	TRBJ2-5	.	TGTGCCAGCAGCCAAGGTTCGAGCGGTCGGGAGACCCAGTACTTC	CASSQGSSGRETQYF
.	TRBV27	TRBJ2-7	TRBD2	TGTGCCAGCGGAATCGGGGAGGGCTCCTACGAGCAGTACTTC	CASGIGEGSYEQYF
.	TRBV7-3	TRBJ2-7	TRBD1	TGTGCCAGCAGCTCCCGGACAGGGGAGACCCACGAGCAGTACTTC	CASSSRTGETHEQYF
.	TRBV5-6	TRBJ1-4	.	TGTGCCAGCAGCTTCGGCCGATCTAGGCTGTTTTTT	CASSFGRSRLFF
.	TRBV2	TRBJ1-3	.	TGTGCCAGCAGCCCACTGACAGTCTCTGGAAACACCATATATTTT	CASSPLTVSGNTIYF
.	TRBV6-5	TRBJ2-3	TRBD1	TGTGCCAGCAGTTACACGGGGACAGGGGGCCCAGATACGCAGTATTTT	CASSYTGTGGPDTQYF
.	TRBV11-2	TRBJ1-6	.	TGTGCCAGCAGCTTAGCCGCAGGGTTCGTTTCACCCCTCCACTTT	CASSLAAGFVSPLHF
once	TRBV5-1	TRBJ2-7	TRBD1	TGCGCCAGCGGGGGGACAGGGACATCTCTCGAGCAGTACTTC	CASGGTGTSLEQYF
.	TRBV5-1	TRBJ2-1	.	TGCGCCAGTAAAGCGGCGAGCTCCTACAATGAGCAGTTCTTC	CASKAASSYNEQFF
few	TRBV7-2	TRBJ2-1	TRBD1	TGTGCCAGCAGCTCCTCGACAGGGCGCAATGAGCAGTTCTTC	CASSSSTGRNEQFF
.	TRBV18	TRBJ1-2	TRBD1	TGTGCCAGCTCACCAGAAACACAGGGGTTTTATGGCTACACCTTC	CASSPETQGFYGYTF
.	TRBV27	TRBJ2-7	TRBD2	TGTGCCAGCAGTTTACAACCAGGACTAGCTTCCGAGCAGTACTTC	CASSLQPGLASEQYF
.	TRBV10-2	TRBJ1-2	TRBD1	TGCGCCAGCAGCACGAGAAGGGGACAGGAGGACTATGGCTACACCTTC	CASSTRRGQEDYGYTF
few	TRBV7-9	TRBJ2-1	.	TGTGCCAGCAGGGGGGGTAGCTCCTACAATGAGCAGTTCTTC	CASRGGSSYNEQFF
.	TRBV11-3	TRBJ2-2	TRBD2	TGTGCCAGCAGCTTACCCTGGGGGCTAGCGGGAGTCACCGGGGAGCTGTTTTTT	CASSLPWGLAGVTGELFF
.	TRBV4-2	TRBJ1-4	TRBD1	TGTGCCAGCAGCGAACAGGGGGGAAATGAAAAACTGTTTTTT	CASSEQGGNEKLFF